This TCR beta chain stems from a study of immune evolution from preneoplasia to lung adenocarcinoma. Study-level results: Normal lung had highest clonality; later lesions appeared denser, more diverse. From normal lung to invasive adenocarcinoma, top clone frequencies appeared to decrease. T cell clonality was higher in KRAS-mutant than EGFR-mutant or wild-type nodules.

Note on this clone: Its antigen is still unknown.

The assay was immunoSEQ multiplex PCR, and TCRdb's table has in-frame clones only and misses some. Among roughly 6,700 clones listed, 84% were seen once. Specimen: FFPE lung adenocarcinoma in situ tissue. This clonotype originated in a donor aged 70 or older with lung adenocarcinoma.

Written as DNA, the CDR3 is TGTGCCAGCAGCTCGGGCTGGGGGGTCACCGGGGAGCTGTTTTTT. Translating it yields CASSSGWGVTGELFF. The chain is built from TRBV7-6 and TRBJ2-2, with a tentative D call TRBD2 (6 bases). V lost 4 bases, J lost 4 bases, and 13 bases lay in between. Germline CDR1 and CDR2: SGHVS and FNYEAQ. The CDR3 spans 15 residues. The entire variable domain, with the rest obtained from reference TRBV7-6 and TRBJ2-2, is as follows: GAGVSQSPRYKVTKRGQDVALRCDPISGHVSLYWYRQALGQGPEFLTYFNYEAQQDKSGLPNDRFSAERPEGSISTLTIQRTEQRDSAMYRCASSSGWGVTGELFFGEGSRLTVL.